This T cell receptor beta chain was retrieved from a study of cytomegalovirus exposure and HLA in healthy donors. Study summary: Within the Caucasian-associated ancestry cluster were around four fifths of the approximately 400 genotyped donors.

The PCR was carried out with 60 Vbeta primers and 13 Jbeta primers. Assay: immunoSEQ multiplex PCR; the TCRdb copy retains only in-frame clones and omits some. Among approximately 75,000 clones listed, about 79% were seen once. CDR3 length equals 12 residues. Between the trimmed V and J ends, which lost 4 bases and 3 bases, there was a span of 5 bases. Germline values: CDR1 SGHTA, CDR2 FQGNSA. About this clone itself: Its cognate antigen is unknown. The same CDR3 is also encoded by other DNA sequences in this sample.

Study observations and caveats: In a later analysis, a missense DCLRE1C variant was linked to TCR beta V- and J-gene trimming.

The V call is TRBV7-2, the J call TRBJ2-3; D remains unclear. The material sequenced was PBMCs. The receptor's source is a man between 65 and 80 years old in good health and CMV-seropositive. CDR3 bases: TGTGCCAGCAGCTCGTATACAGATACGCAGTATTTT. Residues: CASSSYTDTQYF. Drawing the rest from reference TRBV7-2 and TRBJ2-3, the complete variable domain is GAGVSQSPSNKVTEKGKDVELRCDPISGHTALYWYRQSLGQGLEFLIYFQGNSAPDKSGLPSDRFSAERTGGSVSTLTIQRTQQEDSAVYLCASSSYTDTQYFGPGTRLTVL.